This entry features one T cell receptor beta chain sequence. The sample belongs to a study of cytomegalovirus exposure and HLA in healthy donors. The CDR3 is 14 amino acids. Germline V lookup: CDR1 SGHRS, CDR2 YFSETQ. Trimming took 3 bases from V and 5 from J; bases not matched to a gene: 3. 60 Vbeta and 13 Jbeta primers were used in PCR. Assay: immunoSEQ multiplex PCR; the TCRdb copy retains only in-frame clones and omits some. The data contain around 130,000 clones, roughly 9% of them seen just once; the ten biggest clones take up 6%. The chain recombines TRBV5-1 with TRBJ2-1; TRBD1 aligns across 9 bases. The clonotype comes from a woman in her forties in good health and CMV-seropositive. Sequencing was carried out using PBMCs. In nucleotides, the CDR3 is TGCGCCAGCAGCTCGGACAGGGGAAACAATGAGCAGTTCTTC. Translation gives CASSSDRGNNEQFF. The whole variable domain, filled in from reference TRBV5-1 and TRBJ2-1, reads KAGVTQTPRYLIKTRGQQVTLSCSPISGHRSVSWYQQTPGQGLQFLFEYFSETQRNKGNFPGRFSGRQFSNSRSEMNVSTLELGDSALYLCASSSDRGNNEQFFGPGTRLTVL.